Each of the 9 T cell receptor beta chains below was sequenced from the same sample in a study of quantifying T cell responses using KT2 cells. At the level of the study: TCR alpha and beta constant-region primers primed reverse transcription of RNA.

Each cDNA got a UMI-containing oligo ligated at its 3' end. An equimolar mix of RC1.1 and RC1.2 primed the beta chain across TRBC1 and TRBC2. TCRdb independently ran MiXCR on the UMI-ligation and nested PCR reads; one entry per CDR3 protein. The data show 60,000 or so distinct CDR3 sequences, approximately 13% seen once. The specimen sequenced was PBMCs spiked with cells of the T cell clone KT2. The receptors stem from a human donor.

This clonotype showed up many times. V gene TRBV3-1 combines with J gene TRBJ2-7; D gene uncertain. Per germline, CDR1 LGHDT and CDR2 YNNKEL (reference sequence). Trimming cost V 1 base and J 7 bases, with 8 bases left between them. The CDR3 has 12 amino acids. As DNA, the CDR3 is TGTGCCAGCAGCCAAGGGCGAGGAGAGCAGTACTTC. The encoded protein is CASSQGRGEQYF.

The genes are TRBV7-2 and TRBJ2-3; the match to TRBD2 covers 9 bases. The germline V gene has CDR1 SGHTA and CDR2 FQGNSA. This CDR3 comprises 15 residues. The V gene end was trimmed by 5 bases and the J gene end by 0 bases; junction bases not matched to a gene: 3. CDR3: CASSTTSGSTDTQYF. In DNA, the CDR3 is TGTGCCAGCAGCACCACTAGCGGGAGCACAGATACGCAGTATTTT.

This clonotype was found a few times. The CDR3 spells CASSPLTSYEQYF. The CDR3 bases are TGTGCCAGCAGCCCACTGACAAGCTACGAGCAGTACTTC. The chain employs TRBV11-2 and TRBJ2-7; no clear D gene. The CDR3 contains 13 residues. Germline loops: CDR1 SGHAT, CDR2 FQNNGV. The V gene lost 5 bases and the J gene lost 3 bases, with 11 bases spanning the gap.

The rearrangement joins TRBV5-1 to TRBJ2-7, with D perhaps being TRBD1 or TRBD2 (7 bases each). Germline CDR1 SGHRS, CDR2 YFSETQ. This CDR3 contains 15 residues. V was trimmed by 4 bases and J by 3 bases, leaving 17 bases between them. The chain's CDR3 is CASSPTAGQSYEQYF. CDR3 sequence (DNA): TGCGCCAGCAGCCCTACAGCGGGACAGAGCTACGAGCAGTACTTC.

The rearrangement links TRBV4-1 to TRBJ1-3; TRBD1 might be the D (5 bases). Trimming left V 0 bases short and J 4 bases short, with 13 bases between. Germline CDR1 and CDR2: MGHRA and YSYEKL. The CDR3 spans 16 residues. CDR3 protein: CASSQDMGPYGNTIYF. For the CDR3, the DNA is TGCGCCAGCAGCCAAGATATGGGGCCATACGGAAACACCATATATTTT.

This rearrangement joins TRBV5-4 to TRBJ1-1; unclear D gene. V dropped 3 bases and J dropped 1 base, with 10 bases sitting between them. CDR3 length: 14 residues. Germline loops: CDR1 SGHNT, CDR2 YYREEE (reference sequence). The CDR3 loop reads CASSSMATNTEAFF. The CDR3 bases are TGTGCCAGCAGCTCCATGGCGACGAACACTGAAGCTTTCTTT.

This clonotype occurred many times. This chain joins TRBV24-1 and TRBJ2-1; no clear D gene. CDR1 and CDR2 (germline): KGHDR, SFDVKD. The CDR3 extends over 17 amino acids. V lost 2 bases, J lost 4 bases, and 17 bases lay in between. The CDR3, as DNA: TGTGCCACCAGTGATTCCACGCCCGCGGAAACATACAATGAGCAGTTCTTC. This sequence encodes CATSDSTPAETYNEQFF.

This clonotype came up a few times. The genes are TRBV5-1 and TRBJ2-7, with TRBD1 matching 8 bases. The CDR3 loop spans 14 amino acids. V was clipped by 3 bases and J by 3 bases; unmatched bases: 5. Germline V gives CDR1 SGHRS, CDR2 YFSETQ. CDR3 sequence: CASSSRQGSYEQYF. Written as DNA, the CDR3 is TGCGCCAGCAGCTCGAGACAGGGGAGCTACGAGCAGTACTTC.

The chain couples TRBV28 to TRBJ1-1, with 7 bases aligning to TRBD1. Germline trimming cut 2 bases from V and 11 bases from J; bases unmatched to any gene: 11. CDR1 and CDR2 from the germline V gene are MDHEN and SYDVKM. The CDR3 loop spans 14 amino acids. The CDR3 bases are TGTGCCAGCAGTTTAAATAAGGACAGGCCGTTGGCTTTCTTT. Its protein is CASSLNKDRPLAFF.